This passage covers 4 T cell receptor beta chains from one sample sequenced in a study of blood T cells in healthy people across ages. PCR was performed a second time for about 6 to 12 cycles using a sample-barcoded 5' primer and a J-beta primer mix. TCRdb ran MiXCR on the 5' RACE reads and lists one entry per CDR3 protein. Of 790,000 or so distinct CDR3 sequences listed, roughly 46% are singletons. Input material: blood. The source is an elderly man in good health.

This clonotype was counted ten times or more. V usage is TRBV7-9 and J usage is TRBJ2-2; D unclear. The CDR3 length is 12 residues. Germline assignment: CDR1 SEHNR and CDR2 FQNEAQ (reference sequence). The V end was cut by 5 bases, the J end by 6 bases, with 7 bases between. CDR3 loop: CASSGRAGELFF. CDR3 bases: TGTGCCAGCAGCGGACGCGCCGGGGAGCTGTTTTTT.

In its sample, this clonotype was seen many times. The chain links TRBV29-1 to TRBJ2-3, with 7 bases identical to TRBD1. Trimming took 4 bases from V and 2 from J; bases not matched to a gene: 9. Germline CDR1 reads SQVTM; CDR2 reads ANQGSEA. The CDR3 loop spans 15 amino acids. CDR3 DNA: TGCAGCGTTGGGGTGACAGGGACCTACACAGATACGCAGTATTTT. Its translation is CSVGVTGTYTDTQYF.

V and J are TRBV7-3 and TRBJ2-4, with 9 bases fitting TRBD2. The ends lost 8 bases at V and 6 bases at J; junction bases unmatched: 11. The CDR3 contains 15 residues. Germline loops: CDR1 SGHTA, CDR2 FQGTGA. The CDR3 protein is CASGISGSGRNIQYF. The CDR3 nucleotides read TGTGCCAGCGGAATTAGCGGGAGTGGGAGAAACATTCAGTACTTC.

This clonotype has more than one count but fewer than ten. The chain combines TRBV10-3 with TRBJ2-1; TRBD2 agrees at 7 bases. The V gene's germline CDR1 is ENHRY and CDR2 SYGVKD. The length of the CDR3 is 14 residues. V was clipped by 10 bases and J by 0 bases; unmatched bases: 6. The CDR3 reads CATWKRGSYNEQFF. CDR3 coding DNA: TGTGCCACCTGGAAGCGGGGCTCCTACAATGAGCAGTTCTTC.